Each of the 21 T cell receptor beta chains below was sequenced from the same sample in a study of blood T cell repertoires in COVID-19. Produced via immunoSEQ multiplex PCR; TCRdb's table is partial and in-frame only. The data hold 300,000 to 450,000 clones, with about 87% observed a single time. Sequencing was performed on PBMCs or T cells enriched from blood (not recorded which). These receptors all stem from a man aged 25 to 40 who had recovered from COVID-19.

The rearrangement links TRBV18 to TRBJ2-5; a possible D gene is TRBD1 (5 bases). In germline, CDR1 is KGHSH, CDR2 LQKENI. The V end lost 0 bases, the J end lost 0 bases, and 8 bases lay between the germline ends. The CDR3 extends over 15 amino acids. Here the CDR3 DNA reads TGTGCCAGCTCACCACCAGGGGCCTACCAAGAGACCCAGTACTTC. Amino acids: CASSPPGAYQETQYF.

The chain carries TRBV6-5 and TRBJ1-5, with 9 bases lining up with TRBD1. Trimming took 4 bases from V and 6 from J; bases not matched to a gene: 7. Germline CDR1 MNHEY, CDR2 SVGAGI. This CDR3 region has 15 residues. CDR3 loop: CASSSRRDRAQPQHF. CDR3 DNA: TGTGCCAGCAGTTCCCGCCGGGACAGGGCTCAGCCCCAGCATTTT.

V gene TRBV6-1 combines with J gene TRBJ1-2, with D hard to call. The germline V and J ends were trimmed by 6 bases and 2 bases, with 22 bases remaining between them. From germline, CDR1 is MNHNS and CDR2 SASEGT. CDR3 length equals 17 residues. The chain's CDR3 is CASSETAGAIFNYGYTF. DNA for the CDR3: TGTGCCAGCAGCGAAACGGCGGGAGCAATTTTCAACTATGGCTACACCTTC.

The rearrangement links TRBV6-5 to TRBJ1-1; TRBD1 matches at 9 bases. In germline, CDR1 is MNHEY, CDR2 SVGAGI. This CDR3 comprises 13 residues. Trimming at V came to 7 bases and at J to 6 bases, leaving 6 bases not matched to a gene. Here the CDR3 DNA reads TGTGCCAGCACAGGGACAGGGTTTCCTGAAGCTTTCTTT. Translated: CASTGTGFPEAFF.

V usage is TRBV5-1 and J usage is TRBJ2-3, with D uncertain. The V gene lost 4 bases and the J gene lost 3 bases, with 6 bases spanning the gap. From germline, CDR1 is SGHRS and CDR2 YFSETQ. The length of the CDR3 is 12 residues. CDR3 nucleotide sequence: TGCGCCAGCAGCGAGGCAACAGATACGCAGTATTTT. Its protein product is CASSEATDTQYF.

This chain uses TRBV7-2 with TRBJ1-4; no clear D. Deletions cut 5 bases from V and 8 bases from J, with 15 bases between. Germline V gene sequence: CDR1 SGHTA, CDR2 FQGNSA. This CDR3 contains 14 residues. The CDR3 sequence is CASSPLPSREKLFF. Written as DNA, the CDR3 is TGTGCCAGCAGCCCCCTTCCAAGCCGAGAAAAACTGTTTTTT.

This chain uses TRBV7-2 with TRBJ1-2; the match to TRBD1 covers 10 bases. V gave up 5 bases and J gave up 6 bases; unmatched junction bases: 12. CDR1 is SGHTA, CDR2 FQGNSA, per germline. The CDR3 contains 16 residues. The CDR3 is CASSPRRGTGEDGYTF. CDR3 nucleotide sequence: TGTGCCAGCAGCCCTCGCAGAGGGACAGGGGAGGATGGCTACACCTTC.

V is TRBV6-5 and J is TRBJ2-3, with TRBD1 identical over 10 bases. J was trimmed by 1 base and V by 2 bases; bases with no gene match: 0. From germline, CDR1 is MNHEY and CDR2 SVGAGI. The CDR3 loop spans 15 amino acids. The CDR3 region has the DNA TGTGCCAGCAGTTACGGACAGGGGGGCACAGATACGCAGTATTTT. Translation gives CASSYGQGGTDTQYF.

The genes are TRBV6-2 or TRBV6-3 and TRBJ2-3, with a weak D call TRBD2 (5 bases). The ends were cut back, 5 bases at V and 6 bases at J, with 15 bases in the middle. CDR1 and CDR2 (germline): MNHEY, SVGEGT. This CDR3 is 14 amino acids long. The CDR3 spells CASSLLSPGDTQYF. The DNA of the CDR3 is TGTGCCAGCAGTCTTTTGTCACCGGGGGATACGCAGTATTTT.

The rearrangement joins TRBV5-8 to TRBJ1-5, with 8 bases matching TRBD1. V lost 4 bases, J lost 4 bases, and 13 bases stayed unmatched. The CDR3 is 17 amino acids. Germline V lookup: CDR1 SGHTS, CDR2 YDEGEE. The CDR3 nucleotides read TGTGCCAGCAGCCTCACCCTTCGCGACAGGGGAAATCAGCCCCAGCATTTT. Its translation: CASSLTLRDRGNQPQHF.

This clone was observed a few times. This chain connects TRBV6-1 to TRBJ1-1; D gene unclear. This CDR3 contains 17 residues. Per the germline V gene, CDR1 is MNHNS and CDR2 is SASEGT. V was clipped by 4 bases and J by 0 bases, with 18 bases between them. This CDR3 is CASSGSTTNKMNTEAFF. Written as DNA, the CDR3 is TGTGCCAGCAGTGGTAGCACAACTAACAAAATGAACACTGAAGCTTTCTTT.

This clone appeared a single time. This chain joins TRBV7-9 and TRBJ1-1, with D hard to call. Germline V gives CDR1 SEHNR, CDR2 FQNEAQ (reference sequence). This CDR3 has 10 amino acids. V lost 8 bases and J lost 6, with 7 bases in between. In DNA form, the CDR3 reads TGTGCCAGCCCCGGGGCTGAAGCTTTCTTT. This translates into CASPGAEAFF. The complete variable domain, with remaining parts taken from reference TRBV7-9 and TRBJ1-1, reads DTGVSQNPRHKITKRGQNVTFRCDPISEHNRLYWYRQTLGQGPEFLTYFQNEAQLEKSRLLSDRFSAERPKGSFSTLEIQRTEQGDSAMYLCASPGAEAFFGQGTRLTVV.

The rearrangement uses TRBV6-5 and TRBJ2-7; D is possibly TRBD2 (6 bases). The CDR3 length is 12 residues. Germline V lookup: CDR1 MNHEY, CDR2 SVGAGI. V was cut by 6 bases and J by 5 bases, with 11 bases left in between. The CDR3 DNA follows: TGTGCCAGCAGAAAAGGAGGGAACGAGCAGTACTTC. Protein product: CASRKGGNEQYF.

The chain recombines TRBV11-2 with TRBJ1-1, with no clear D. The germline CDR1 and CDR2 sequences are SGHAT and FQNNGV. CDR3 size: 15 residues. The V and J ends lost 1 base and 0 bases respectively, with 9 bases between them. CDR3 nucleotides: TGTGCCAGCAGCTTAGTGGGAGGGCTGAACACTGAAGCTTTCTTT. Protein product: CASSLVGGLNTEAFF.

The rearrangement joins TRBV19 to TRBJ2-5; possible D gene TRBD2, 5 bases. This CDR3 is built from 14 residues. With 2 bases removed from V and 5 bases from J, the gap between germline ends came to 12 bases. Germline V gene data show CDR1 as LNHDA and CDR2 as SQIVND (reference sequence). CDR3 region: CASSISPWRETQYF. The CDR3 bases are TGTGCCAGTAGTATATCCCCCTGGAGGGAGACCCAGTACTTC.

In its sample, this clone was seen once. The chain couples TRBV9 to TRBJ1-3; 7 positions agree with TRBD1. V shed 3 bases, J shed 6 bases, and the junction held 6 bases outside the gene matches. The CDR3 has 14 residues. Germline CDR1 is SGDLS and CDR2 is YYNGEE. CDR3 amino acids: CASSATTGENTIYF. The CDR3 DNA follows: TGTGCCAGCAGCGCTACCACAGGGGAAAACACCATATATTTT.

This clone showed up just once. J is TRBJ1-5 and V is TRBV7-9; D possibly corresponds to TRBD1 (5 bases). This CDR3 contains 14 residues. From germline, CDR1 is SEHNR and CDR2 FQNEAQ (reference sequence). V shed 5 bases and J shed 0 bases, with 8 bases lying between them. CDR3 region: CASSQQDSNQPQHF. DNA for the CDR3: TGTGCCAGCAGCCAACAGGATAGCAATCAGCCCCAGCATTTT.

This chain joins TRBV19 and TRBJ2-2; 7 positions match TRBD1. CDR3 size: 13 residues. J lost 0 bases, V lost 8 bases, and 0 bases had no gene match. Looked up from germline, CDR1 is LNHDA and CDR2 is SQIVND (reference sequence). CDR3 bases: TGTGCCAGTGGGACAGCGAACACCGGGGAGCTGTTTTTT. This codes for CASGTANTGELFF.

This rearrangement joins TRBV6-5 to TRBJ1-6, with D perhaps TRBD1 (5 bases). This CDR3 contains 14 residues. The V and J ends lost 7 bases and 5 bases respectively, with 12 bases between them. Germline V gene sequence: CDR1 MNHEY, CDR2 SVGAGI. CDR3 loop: CASKSGLNNSPLHF. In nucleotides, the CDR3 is TGTGCCAGCAAATCGGGACTGAATAATTCACCCCTCCACTTT.

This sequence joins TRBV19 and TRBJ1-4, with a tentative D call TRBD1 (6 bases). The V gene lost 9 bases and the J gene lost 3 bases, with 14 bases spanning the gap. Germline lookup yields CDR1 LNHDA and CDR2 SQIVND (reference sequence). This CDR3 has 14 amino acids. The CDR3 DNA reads TGTGCCAGCCGAAGGACAGAAGCTAATGAAAAACTGTTTTTT. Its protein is CASRRTEANEKLFF.

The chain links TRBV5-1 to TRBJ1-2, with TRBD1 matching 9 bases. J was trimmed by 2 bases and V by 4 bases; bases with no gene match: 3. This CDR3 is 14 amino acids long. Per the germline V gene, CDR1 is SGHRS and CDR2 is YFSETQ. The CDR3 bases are TGCGCCAGCAGCCGGACAGGGGACAACTATGGCTACACCTTC. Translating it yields CASSRTGDNYGYTF. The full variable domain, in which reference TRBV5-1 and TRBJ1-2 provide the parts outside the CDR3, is KAGVTQTPRYLIKTRGQQVTLSCSPISGHRSVSWYQQTPGQGLQFLFEYFSETQRNKGNFPGRFSGRQFSNSRSEMNVSTLELGDSALYLCASSRTGDNYGYTFGSGTRLTVV.